This TCR beta chain comes out of a study of post-analysis software for immune sequencing data. Points on this clonotype: The antigen remains undetermined.

Unique molecular identifiers tagged the TCR beta cDNA libraries. TCRdb analysed the PCR reads with MiXCR anew, one entry per CDR3 protein. The data contain hundreds of thousands of distinct CDR3 sequences, around 40% of them singletons. Overall study results and limits: Patients used five TRBV segments, including TRBV5-6, TRBV5-1 and TRBV20-1, more often than controls. Multiple sclerosis was associated with a significant reduction in normalized Chao1 diversity relative to controls.

The length of the CDR3 is 13 residues. V was shortened by 5 bases and J by 2 bases, with 8 bases between the two germline ends. The sample consisted of blood. V gene TRBV12-3 or TRBV12-4 combines with J gene TRBJ2-3; no definite D call. This sequence originates from a girl between 10 and 17 years old with multiple sclerosis. CDR3 sequence (DNA): TGTGCCAGCAGTCCCGATGCCACAGATACGCAGTATTTT. Residues: CASSPDATDTQYF.